Listed here is a single T cell receptor beta chain. Antigen specificity is unknown. Within the sample, other DNA sequences also encode this same CDR3. The data were taken from a study of T cell responses to AZD1222 COVID-19 vaccine. The protocol was immunoSEQ multiplex PCR, while the TCRdb copy is restricted to in-frame clones and leaves out a portion. The sample has 150,000 to 200,000 clones, approximately 90% seen once. General study points: Repertoire sampling occurred only after the peak T cell response. The donor cohort was predominantly white British with a female majority, and clonal diversity may have been underestimated.

Specimen: peripheral blood, collected 28 days after the second AZD1222 dose. The receptor was derived from an adult who received the AZD1222 COVID-19 vaccine.

The CDR3, as DNA: TGTGCCAGCAGCCTTAGAGACAGAAACACTGAAGCTTTCTTT. Its translation is CASSLRDRNTEAFF. This rearrangement joins TRBV7-2 to TRBJ1-1; D is perhaps TRBD1 (5 bases). Deletions cut 5 bases from V and 2 bases from J, with 12 bases between. Per the germline V gene, CDR1 is SGHTA and CDR2 is FQGNSA. The CDR3 sequence is 14 residues long.